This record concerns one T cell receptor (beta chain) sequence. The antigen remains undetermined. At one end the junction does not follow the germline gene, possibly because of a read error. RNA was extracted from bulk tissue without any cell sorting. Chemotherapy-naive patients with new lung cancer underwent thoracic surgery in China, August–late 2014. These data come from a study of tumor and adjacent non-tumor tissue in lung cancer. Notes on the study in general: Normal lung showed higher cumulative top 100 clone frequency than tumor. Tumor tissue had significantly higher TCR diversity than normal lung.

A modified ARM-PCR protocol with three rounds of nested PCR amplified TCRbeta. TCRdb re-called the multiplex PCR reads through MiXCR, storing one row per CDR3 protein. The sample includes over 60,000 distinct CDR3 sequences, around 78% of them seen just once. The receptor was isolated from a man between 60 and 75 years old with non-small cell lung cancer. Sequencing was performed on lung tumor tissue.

DNA of the CDR3: TGCAGTACTCCAGGCGGGTCGGGACAAAACATTCAGTATTTC. It specifies CSTPGGSGQNIQYF. The V and J genes are TRBV20-1 and TRBJ2-4; TRBD1 is a possible D gene (6 bases). Germline lookup yields CDR1 DFQATT and CDR2 SNEGSKA (reference sequence). The CDR3 is 14 residues long.